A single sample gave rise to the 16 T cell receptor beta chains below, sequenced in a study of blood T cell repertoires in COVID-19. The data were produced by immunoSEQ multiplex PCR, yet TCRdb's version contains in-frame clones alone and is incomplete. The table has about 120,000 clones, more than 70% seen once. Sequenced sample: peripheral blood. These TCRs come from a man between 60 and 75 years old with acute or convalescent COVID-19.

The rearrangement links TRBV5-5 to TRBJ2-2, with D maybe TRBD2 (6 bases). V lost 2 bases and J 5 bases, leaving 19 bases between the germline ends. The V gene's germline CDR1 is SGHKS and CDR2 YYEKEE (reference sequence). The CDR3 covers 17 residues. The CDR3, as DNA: TGTGCCAGCAGCTTTCTAGCGCAACGCGTTCTGACCGGGGAGCTGTTTTTT. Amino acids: CASSFLAQRVLTGELFF.

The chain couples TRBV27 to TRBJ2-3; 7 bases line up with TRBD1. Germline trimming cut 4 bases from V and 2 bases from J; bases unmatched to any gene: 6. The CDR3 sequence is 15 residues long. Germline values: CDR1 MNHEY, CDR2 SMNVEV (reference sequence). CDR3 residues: CASSSSQGFTDTQYF. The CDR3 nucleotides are TGTGCCAGCAGTTCCTCACAGGGGTTCACAGATACGCAGTATTTT.

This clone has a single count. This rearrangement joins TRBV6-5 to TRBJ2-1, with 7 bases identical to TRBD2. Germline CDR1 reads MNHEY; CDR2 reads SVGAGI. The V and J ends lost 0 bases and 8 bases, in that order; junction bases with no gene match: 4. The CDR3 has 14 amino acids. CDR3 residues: CASSYSASGDEQFF. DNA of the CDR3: TGTGCCAGCAGTTACTCGGCTAGCGGCGATGAGCAGTTCTTC.

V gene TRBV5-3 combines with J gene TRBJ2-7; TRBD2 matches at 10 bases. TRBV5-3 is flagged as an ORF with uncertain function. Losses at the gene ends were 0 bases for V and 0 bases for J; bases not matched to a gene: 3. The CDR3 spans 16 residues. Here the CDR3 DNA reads TGTGCCAGAAGCTTGGCCGGGACTAGCGACTCCTACGAGCAGTACTTC. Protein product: CARSLAGTSDSYEQYF.

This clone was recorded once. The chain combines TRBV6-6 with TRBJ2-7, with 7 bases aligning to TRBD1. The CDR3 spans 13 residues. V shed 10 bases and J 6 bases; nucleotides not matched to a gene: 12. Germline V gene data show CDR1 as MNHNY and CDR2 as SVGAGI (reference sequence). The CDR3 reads CATGPEGAFEQYF. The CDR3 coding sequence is TGTGCCACGGGGCCTGAGGGGGCCTTCGAGCAGTACTTC.

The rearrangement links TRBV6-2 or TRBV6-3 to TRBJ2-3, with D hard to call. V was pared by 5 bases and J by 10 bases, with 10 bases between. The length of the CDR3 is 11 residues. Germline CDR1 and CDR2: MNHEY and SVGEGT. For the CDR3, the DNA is TGTGCCAGCAGTCCCGCGGTGGCGCAGTATTTT. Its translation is CASSPAVAQYF.

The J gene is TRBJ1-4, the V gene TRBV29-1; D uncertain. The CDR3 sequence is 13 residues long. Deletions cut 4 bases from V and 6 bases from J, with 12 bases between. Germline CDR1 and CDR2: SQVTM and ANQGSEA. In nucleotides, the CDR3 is TGCAGCGTTGTTAGTAGAGATTATGAAAAACTGTTTTTT. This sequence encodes CSVVSRDYEKLFF. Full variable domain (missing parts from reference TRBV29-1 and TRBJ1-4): SAVISQKPSRDICQRGTSLTIQCQVDSQVTMMFWYRQQPGQSLTLIATANQGSEATYESGFVIDKFPISRPNLTFSTLTVSNMSPEDSSIYLCSVVSRDYEKLFFGSGTQLSVL.

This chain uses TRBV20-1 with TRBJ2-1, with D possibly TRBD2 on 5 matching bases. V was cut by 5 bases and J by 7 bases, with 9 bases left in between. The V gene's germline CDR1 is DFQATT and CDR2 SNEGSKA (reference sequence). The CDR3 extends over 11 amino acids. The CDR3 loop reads CSAGSGNEQFF. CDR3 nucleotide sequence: TGCAGTGCTGGGTCGGGGAATGAGCAGTTCTTC.

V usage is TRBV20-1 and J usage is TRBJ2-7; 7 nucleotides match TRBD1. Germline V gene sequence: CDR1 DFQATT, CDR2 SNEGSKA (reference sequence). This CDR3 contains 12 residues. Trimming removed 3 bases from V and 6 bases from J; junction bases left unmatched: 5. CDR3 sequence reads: CSASYRGGEQYF. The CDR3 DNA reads TGCAGTGCTAGTTACAGGGGCGGCGAGCAGTACTTC.

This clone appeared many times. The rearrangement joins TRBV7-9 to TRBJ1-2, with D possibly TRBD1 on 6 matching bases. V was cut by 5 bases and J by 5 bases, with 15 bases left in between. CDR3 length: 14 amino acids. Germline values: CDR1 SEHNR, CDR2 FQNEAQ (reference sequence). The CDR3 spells CASSPGAAVYGYTF. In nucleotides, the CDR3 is TGTGCCAGCAGCCCAGGGGCGGCAGTTTATGGCTACACCTTC.

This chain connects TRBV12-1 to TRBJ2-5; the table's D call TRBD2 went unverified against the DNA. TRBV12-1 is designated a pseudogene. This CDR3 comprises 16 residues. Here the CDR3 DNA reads TGTGCCAGCAGACCTTCTAGCGGGAGTCCCCAAGAGACCCAGTACTTC. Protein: CASRPSSGSPQETQYF.

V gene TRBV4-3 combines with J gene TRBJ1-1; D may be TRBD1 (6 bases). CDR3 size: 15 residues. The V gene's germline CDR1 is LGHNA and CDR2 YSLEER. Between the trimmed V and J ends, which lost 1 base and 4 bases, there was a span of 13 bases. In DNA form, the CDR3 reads TGCGCCAGCAGCCAAGCCGGCGACAGGATCACTGAAGCTTTCTTT. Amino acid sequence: CASSQAGDRITEAFF.

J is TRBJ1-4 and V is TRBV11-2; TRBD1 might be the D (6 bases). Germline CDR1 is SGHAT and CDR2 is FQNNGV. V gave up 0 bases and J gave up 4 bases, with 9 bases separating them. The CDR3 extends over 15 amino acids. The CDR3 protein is CASSLEAGVNEKLFF. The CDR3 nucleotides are TGTGCCAGCAGCTTAGAGGCAGGGGTTAATGAAAAACTGTTTTTT.

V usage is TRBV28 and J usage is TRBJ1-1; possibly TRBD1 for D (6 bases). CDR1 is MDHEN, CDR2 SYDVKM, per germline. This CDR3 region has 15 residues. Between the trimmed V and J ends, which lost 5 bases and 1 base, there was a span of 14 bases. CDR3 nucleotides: TGTGCCAGCAGTCGATCCGGGACACAGAACACTGAAGCTTTCTTT. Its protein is CASSRSGTQNTEAFF.

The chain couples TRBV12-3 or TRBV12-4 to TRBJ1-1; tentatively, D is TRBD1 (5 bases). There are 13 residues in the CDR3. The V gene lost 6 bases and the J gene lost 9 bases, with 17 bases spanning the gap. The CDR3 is CASRPHQGTKAFF. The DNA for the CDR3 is TGTGCCAGCAGGCCCCACCAGGGTACGAAAGCTTTCTTT.

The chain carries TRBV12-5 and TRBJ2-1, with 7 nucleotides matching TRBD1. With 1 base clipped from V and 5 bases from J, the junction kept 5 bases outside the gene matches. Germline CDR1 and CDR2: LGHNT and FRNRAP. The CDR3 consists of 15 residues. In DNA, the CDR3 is TGTGCTAGTGGTTTGGGTGGACAGGCGAACAATGAGCAGTTCTTC. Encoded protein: CASGLGGQANNEQFF.